This T cell receptor (beta chain) derives from a study of blood T cell repertoires in COVID-19. Study details: Specimens from acute and convalescent COVID-19 originated in the United States, Italy and Spain. PBMCs, B-cell-depleted T cells, or T cells were the source of the cDNA or gDNA that made up the material.

Authors' processing steps: How many nucleated cells were present was estimated from reference gene primer amplification. Data came from immunoSEQ multiplex PCR; TCRdb stores just in-frame clones and leaves some out. The V and J calls and clone size come from that table; D and trimming were worked out from the DNA. This table holds 15,000 to 20,000 clones, 88% found once. V was clipped by 1 base and J by 6 bases; unmatched bases: 0. Germline V gene data show CDR1 as SGHAT and CDR2 as FQNNGV. This CDR3 is built from 13 residues. The origin of this receptor is a human donor in a cohort sampled during active COVID-19. This chain joins TRBV11-2 and TRBJ2-1; 7 nucleotides agree with TRBD1. Sequencing used peripheral blood. CDR3 DNA sequence: TGTGCCAGCAGCTTAGGGACAGGCAATGAGCAGTTCTTC. Translated: CASSLGTGNEQFF.